The next 2 T cell receptor beta chains were all read from a single sample in a study of blood T cells in healthy people across ages. Then a second PCR, running about 6 to 12 cycles, was carried out with a sample-barcoded 5' primer and a J-beta primer mix. Each CDR3 protein gets one entry after TCRdb re-called the 5' RACE reads with MiXCR. Here the sample spans some 1.1 million distinct CDR3 sequences, under 40% being singletons. The sequenced material came from blood. The receptors were sampled from a man aged 18 to 35 in good health.

V gene TRBV5-1 combines with J gene TRBJ2-3; D remains ambiguous. The CDR3 is made up of 14 amino acids. The germline V gene encodes CDR1 SGHRS and CDR2 YFSETQ. Trimming pared 4 bases from V and 2 bases from J, leaving 11 bases between. The CDR3 is CASSPPGTTDTQYF. The CDR3 DNA reads TGCGCCAGCAGCCCCCCTGGTACCACAGATACGCAGTATTTT.

V and J are TRBV20-1 and TRBJ1-2; 7 bases fit TRBD1. Germline V CDR1 and CDR2: DFQATT, SNEGSKA (reference sequence). The CDR3 totals 15 residues. V shed 1 base and J 1 base; nucleotides not matched to a gene: 6. The CDR3 DNA follows: TGCAGTGCTAGAGGTGACAGGGAGCATAACTATGGCTACACCTTC. As protein: CSARGDREHNYGYTF.